These T cell receptor beta chains were read from a single sample in a study of blood T cell repertoires in COVID-19. The assay was immunoSEQ multiplex PCR, and TCRdb's table has in-frame clones only and misses some. Among over 140,000 clones listed, roughly four fifths were seen once. Sequenced: peripheral blood. Every receptor here comes from a woman aged 60-75 years with acute or convalescent COVID-19. The CDR3 runs from the conserved cysteine through the conserved F or W. The order of the fields is V gene, J gene, clone size, D gene, CDR3 DNA, CDR3 protein. A D gene is named only where the DNA matches it firmly. Clone size is shown for a subset of rows, as once, few, many or a class of expanded clone.

V gene: TRBV28; J gene: TRBJ1-1; clone size: once; D gene: -; CDR3 DNA: TGTGCCAGCTACGTACCCGGGAACACTGAAGCTTTCTTT; CDR3 protein: CASYVPGNTEAFF
V gene: TRBV28; J gene: TRBJ1-1; clone size: -; D gene: TRBD1; CDR3 DNA: TGTGCCAGCAGTTCGTACCCAGGGGGCGCGGCTGAAGCTTTCTTT; CDR3 protein: CASSSYPGGAAEAFF
V gene: TRBV27; J gene: TRBJ1-5; clone size: once; D gene: -; CDR3 DNA: TGTGCCAGCTCCACAGGCATTAGCAATCAGCCCCAGCATTTT; CDR3 protein: CASSTGISNQPQHF
V gene: TRBV11-2; J gene: TRBJ1-1; clone size: -; D gene: -; CDR3 DNA: TGTGCCAGCAGCTTAGCTGTGGGCGCTGAAGCTTTCTTT; CDR3 protein: CASSLAVGAEAFF
V gene: TRBV19; J gene: TRBJ1-1; clone size: -; D gene: -; CDR3 DNA: TGTGCCAGTAGGGGGACCCGACAGGAGAGGAACACTGAAGCTTTCTTT; CDR3 protein: CASRGTRQERNTEAFF
V gene: TRBV5-4; J gene: TRBJ2-1; clone size: once; D gene: TRBD2; CDR3 DNA: TGTGCCAGCAGCTTAGCGGGAACATACAATGAGCAGTTCTTC; CDR3 protein: CASSLAGTYNEQFF
V gene: TRBV2; J gene: TRBJ2-3; clone size: once; D gene: TRBD1; CDR3 DNA: TGTGCCAGCAGTAGACAGGGTGTAGGCACAGATACGCAGTATTTT; CDR3 protein: CASSRQGVGTDTQYF
V gene: TRBV7-9; J gene: TRBJ1-1; clone size: -; D gene: -; CDR3 DNA: TGTGCCAGCAGCGGGTACAGGAATGAAGCTTTCTTT; CDR3 protein: CASSGYRNEAFF
V gene: TRBV2; J gene: TRBJ1-5; clone size: -; D gene: TRBD1; CDR3 DNA: TGTGCCAGCAGTGACCAGGGACAGGGCCGATTGGGGCAGCCCCAGCATTTT; CDR3 protein: CASSDQGQGRLGQPQHF
V gene: TRBV29-1; J gene: TRBJ1-1; clone size: -; D gene: -; CDR3 DNA: TGCAGCGTTGGTAGATCCATGAACACTGAAGCTTTCTTT; CDR3 protein: CSVGRSMNTEAFF
V gene: TRBV2; J gene: TRBJ2-3; clone size: -; D gene: TRBD1; CDR3 DNA: TGTGCCAGCAGTGCGACAGGGACAGATACGCAGTATTTT; CDR3 protein: CASSATGTDTQYF
V gene: TRBV3-1/TRBV3-2; J gene: TRBJ2-1; clone size: -; D gene: TRBD2; CDR3 DNA: TGTGCCAGCGGGTTTTCTAGCGGGAGGTTCAATGAGCAGTTCTTC; CDR3 protein: CASGFSSGRFNEQFF
V gene: TRBV5-1; J gene: TRBJ2-3; clone size: -; D gene: TRBD2; CDR3 DNA: TGCGCCAGCAGTACATTAGCGGGGGGGAGCACAGATACGCAGTATTTT; CDR3 protein: CASSTLAGGSTDTQYF
V gene: TRBV2; J gene: TRBJ2-1; clone size: once; D gene: TRBD2; CDR3 DNA: TGTGCCAGCAGCCATAGCGGGAGAAGGACCTACAATGAGCAGTTCTTC; CDR3 protein: CASSHSGRRTYNEQFF
V gene: TRBV30; J gene: TRBJ1-6; clone size: -; D gene: TRBD1; CDR3 DNA: TGTGCCTGGAGTTGGACAGGGGTTAATTCACCCCTCCACTTT; CDR3 protein: CAWSWTGVNSPLHF
V gene: TRBV14; J gene: TRBJ1-1; clone size: -; D gene: -; CDR3 DNA: TGTGCCAGCAGCCGACGGGGGAGATCTGAAGCTTTCTTT; CDR3 protein: CASSRRGRSEAFF
V gene: TRBV15; J gene: TRBJ2-4; clone size: -; D gene: -; CDR3 DNA: TGTGCCACCAGCAAAGGGGACAGCGGGGCCAAAAACATTCAGTACTTC; CDR3 protein: CATSKGDSGAKNIQYF
V gene: TRBV28; J gene: TRBJ1-1; clone size: -; D gene: -; CDR3 DNA: TGTGCCAGCAGAGAGGGGGGGGCGCGGGGCACTGAAGCTTTCTTT; CDR3 protein: CASREGGARGTEAFF
V gene: TRBV9; J gene: TRBJ2-1; clone size: -; D gene: -; CDR3 DNA: TGTGCCAGCAGCCTGACAGGCAATGAGCAGTTCTTC; CDR3 protein: CASSLTGNEQFF
V gene: TRBV6-5; J gene: TRBJ1-2; clone size: once; D gene: TRBD1; CDR3 DNA: TGTGCCAGCAGTTACGGGACAGGAAATTATGGCTACACCTTC; CDR3 protein: CASSYGTGNYGYTF
V gene: TRBV19; J gene: TRBJ2-7; clone size: -; D gene: -; CDR3 DNA: TGTGCCAGTAGCACTAGTTCCTACGAGCAGTACTTC; CDR3 protein: CASSTSSYEQYF
V gene: TRBV18; J gene: TRBJ1-1; clone size: -; D gene: TRBD1; CDR3 DNA: TGTGCCAGCTCACCATTGGGACAGCTGAACACTGAAGCTTTCTTT; CDR3 protein: CASSPLGQLNTEAFF
V gene: TRBV6-2/TRBV6-3; J gene: TRBJ1-5; clone size: -; D gene: -; CDR3 DNA: TGTGCCAGCAGTTACCCCACGGGGAGAGGAGGCAATCAGCCCCAGCATTTT; CDR3 protein: CASSYPTGRGGNQPQHF
V gene: TRBV28; J gene: TRBJ2-7; clone size: -; D gene: TRBD2; CDR3 DNA: TGTGCCAGCAGACAACGGACTAGTAGCTGGGTGGTCGAGCAGTACTTC; CDR3 protein: CASRQRTSSWVVEQYF
V gene: TRBV19; J gene: TRBJ1-5; clone size: -; D gene: -; CDR3 DNA: TGTGCCAGTAGTTCCCCGAGCGGGAGATCCAATCAGCCCCAGCATTTT; CDR3 protein: CASSSPSGRSNQPQHF
V gene: TRBV11-3; J gene: TRBJ1-1; clone size: -; D gene: TRBD1; CDR3 DNA: TGTGCCAGCAGCTTAGTATCAGGGGGCCACACTGAAGCTTTCTTT; CDR3 protein: CASSLVSGGHTEAFF
V gene: TRBV19; J gene: TRBJ1-5; clone size: -; D gene: TRBD1; CDR3 DNA: TGTGCCAGTAGTATAGGGACAGGGTACAATCAGCCCCAGCATTTT; CDR3 protein: CASSIGTGYNQPQHF
V gene: TRBV4-1; J gene: TRBJ1-5; clone size: -; D gene: TRBD1; CDR3 DNA: TGCGCCAGCAGCCAAGTGCCGGGACAGGGAGTGTATAGCAATCAGCCCCAGCATTTT; CDR3 protein: CASSQVPGQGVYSNQPQHF
V gene: TRBV5-6; J gene: TRBJ1-1; clone size: -; D gene: -; CDR3 DNA: TGTGCCAGCGTCCTAGGATGGCACGCCACTGAAGCTTTCTTT; CDR3 protein: CASVLGWHATEAFF
V gene: TRBV19; J gene: TRBJ1-2; clone size: -; D gene: TRBD1; CDR3 DNA: TGTGCCAGCACGGACAGGCGACTTGGCTACACCTTC; CDR3 protein: CASTDRRLGYTF
V gene: TRBV10-2; J gene: TRBJ1-5; clone size: -; D gene: -; CDR3 DNA: TGCGCCAGCAATACGGGATATAGCAATCAGCCCCAGCATTTT; CDR3 protein: CASNTGYSNQPQHF
V gene: TRBV29-1; J gene: TRBJ1-1; clone size: -; D gene: -; CDR3 DNA: TGCAGCGTTGATAGAGGGAACACTGAAGCTTTCTTT; CDR3 protein: CSVDRGNTEAFF
V gene: TRBV6-8; J gene: TRBJ1-5; clone size: -; D gene: -; CDR3 DNA: TGTGCCAGCGGGGGAGGGGGGACACTCAATCAGCCCCAGCATTTT; CDR3 protein: CASGGGGTLNQPQHF
V gene: TRBV9; J gene: TRBJ2-7; clone size: -; D gene: -; CDR3 DNA: TGTGCCAGCAGCGTAGCCCCAGGGGCAGGCGACGAGCAGTACTTC; CDR3 protein: CASSVAPGAGDEQYF
V gene: TRBV11-2; J gene: TRBJ2-2; clone size: -; D gene: -; CDR3 DNA: TGTGCCAGCAGCTTAGAAGGGTCGGGATCTACCGGGGAGCTGTTTTTT; CDR3 protein: CASSLEGSGSTGELFF
V gene: TRBV18; J gene: TRBJ1-2; clone size: -; D gene: TRBD1; CDR3 DNA: TGTGCCAGCTCACCCACTCGAAGCCGGGACAGCTTCTATGGCTACACCTTC; CDR3 protein: CASSPTRSRDSFYGYTF
V gene: TRBV6-2/TRBV6-3; J gene: TRBJ2-1; clone size: -; D gene: -; CDR3 DNA: TGTGCCAGCAGTCTTCTGGTAGCGGCCTACAATGAGCAGTTCTTC; CDR3 protein: CASSLLVAAYNEQFF
V gene: TRBV7-6; J gene: TRBJ1-1; clone size: -; D gene: -; CDR3 DNA: TGTGCCAGCAGCTCCAACCAGGGGTTCCAAAACACTGAAGCTTTCTTT; CDR3 protein: CASSSNQGFQNTEAFF
V gene: TRBV4-3; J gene: TRBJ2-1; clone size: once; D gene: TRBD1; CDR3 DNA: TGCGCCAGCAGCCAAGGGTCGACAGGGGGTTTGGATGAGCAGTTCTTC; CDR3 protein: CASSQGSTGGLDEQFF
V gene: TRBV6-2/TRBV6-3; J gene: TRBJ2-7; clone size: -; D gene: -; CDR3 DNA: TGTGCCAGCAGTGAGACAGGAGCCTACGAGCAGTACTTC; CDR3 protein: CASSETGAYEQYF
V gene: TRBV11-2; J gene: TRBJ1-2; clone size: -; D gene: TRBD1; CDR3 DNA: TGTGCCAGCAGCTTTACCCCGGGACAGGGGGCAGATGGCTACACCTTC; CDR3 protein: CASSFTPGQGADGYTF
V gene: TRBV2; J gene: TRBJ1-4; clone size: -; D gene: -; CDR3 DNA: TGTGCCAGCAGTGAAGTGGGCGACAGAGCGGGAGAAAAACTGTTTTTT; CDR3 protein: CASSEVGDRAGEKLFF
V gene: TRBV9; J gene: TRBJ2-7; clone size: -; D gene: TRBD2; CDR3 DNA: TGTGCCAGCAGCGTAGAAGGTAGCGGGATCTACGAGCAGTACTTC; CDR3 protein: CASSVEGSGIYEQYF
V gene: TRBV7-2; J gene: TRBJ1-5; clone size: -; D gene: -; CDR3 DNA: TGTGCCAGCAGCTTAACCAGGGGAGGGCAGCCCCAGCATTTT; CDR3 protein: CASSLTRGGQPQHF
V gene: TRBV7-3; J gene: TRBJ2-1; clone size: -; D gene: TRBD2; CDR3 DNA: TGTGCCAGCAGCCTGCGTGGGCTAGCGGGAGATGAGCAGTTCTTC; CDR3 protein: CASSLRGLAGDEQFF
V gene: TRBV13; J gene: TRBJ1-3; clone size: -; D gene: -; CDR3 DNA: TGTGCCAGCAGCTTAGGTCGGCAGGTCTCTGGAAACACCATATATTTT; CDR3 protein: CASSLGRQVSGNTIYF
V gene: TRBV9; J gene: TRBJ2-5; clone size: -; D gene: TRBD2; CDR3 DNA: TGTGCCAGCAGCGTAGGAGGGGGGACTAGCGGTGAGACCCAGTACTTC; CDR3 protein: CASSVGGGTSGETQYF
V gene: TRBV27; J gene: TRBJ2-7; clone size: few; D gene: -; CDR3 DNA: TGTGCCAGCCGCCCCCCGGCCGGGTCCATTGGTCGGGAGCAGTACTTC; CDR3 protein: CASRPPAGSIGREQYF
V gene: TRBV11-3; J gene: TRBJ2-7; clone size: -; D gene: TRBD2; CDR3 DNA: TGTGCCAGCAGACCCGGACTAGCGGGAGGGTGTAAGCAGTACTTC; CDR3 protein: CASRPGLAGGCKQYF
V gene: TRBV18; J gene: TRBJ1-2; clone size: -; D gene: -; CDR3 DNA: TGTGCCAGCTCACCATGGCTTGGCGGAGCGCGGGGCTACACCTTC; CDR3 protein: CASSPWLGGARGYTF
V gene: TRBV7-8; J gene: TRBJ1-5; clone size: few; D gene: TRBD1; CDR3 DNA: TGTGCCAGCAGCGGCAGACAGGGCGGAAATCAGCCCCAGCATTTT; CDR3 protein: CASSGRQGGNQPQHF
V gene: TRBV4-3; J gene: TRBJ2-7; clone size: -; D gene: -; CDR3 DNA: TGCGCCAGCAGCCAAGACGCGGGTCCCTCTCCCAAGCAGTACTTC; CDR3 protein: CASSQDAGPSPKQYF
V gene: TRBV5-1; J gene: TRBJ2-5; clone size: -; D gene: TRBD1; CDR3 DNA: TGCGCCAGCAGCTTGGGGGACAGGGCAGAGACCCAGTACTTC; CDR3 protein: CASSLGDRAETQYF
V gene: TRBV28; J gene: TRBJ2-7; clone size: -; D gene: -; CDR3 DNA: TGTGCCAGCAGTTTATTGGGGAGCGAGCAGTACTTC; CDR3 protein: CASSLLGSEQYF
V gene: TRBV18; J gene: TRBJ1-2; clone size: -; D gene: TRBD1; CDR3 DNA: TGTGCCAGCTCATCAGGGACAGGGGGAAACTATGGCTACACCTTC; CDR3 protein: CASSSGTGGNYGYTF
V gene: TRBV29-1; J gene: TRBJ2-7; clone size: once; D gene: -; CDR3 DNA: TGCAGCGCCACCGGGGTCTTCTCCTACGAGCAGTACTTC; CDR3 protein: CSATGVFSYEQYF
V gene: TRBV27; J gene: TRBJ1-6; clone size: -; D gene: TRBD1; CDR3 DNA: TGTGCCAGCAGTTTATCCGGGACAGGGACTTCACCCCTCCACTTT; CDR3 protein: CASSLSGTGTSPLHF